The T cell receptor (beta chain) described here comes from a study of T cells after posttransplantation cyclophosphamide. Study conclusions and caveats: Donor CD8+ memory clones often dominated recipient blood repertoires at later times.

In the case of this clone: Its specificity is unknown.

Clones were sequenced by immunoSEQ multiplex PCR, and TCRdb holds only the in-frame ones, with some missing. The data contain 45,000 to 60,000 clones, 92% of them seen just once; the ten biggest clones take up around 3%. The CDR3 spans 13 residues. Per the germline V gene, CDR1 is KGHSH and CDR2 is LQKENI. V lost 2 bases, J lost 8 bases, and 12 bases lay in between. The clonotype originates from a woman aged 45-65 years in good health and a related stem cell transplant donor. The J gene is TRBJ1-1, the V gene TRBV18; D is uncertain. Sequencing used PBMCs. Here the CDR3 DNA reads TGTGCCAGCTCACCAGGATTGAGGGAAGAAGCTTTCTTT. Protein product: CASSPGLREEAFF.